This TCR beta chain appears in the sequencing data of a study of T-cell reconstitution after alpha-beta-depleted transplantation in children (TCRdb year 2016). For context, the study as a whole: Using TCR repertoire profiling, the study followed T-cell immune reconstitution in a quantitative way in children after TCRalphabeta/CD19-depleted allogeneic hematopoietic cell transplantation.

Libraries were prepared through PCR. Sequencing was carried out with an Illumina HiSeq 2500. Molecular barcoding was employed in the preparation of TCR libraries, with unique molecular identifiers being used to normalize TCRbeta repertoire quantification. TCRdb reworked the public reads: Q25 trimming with fastp, MiXCR clone assembly, productive beta chains retained. Identical CDR3 proteins give one entry, which carries the most common genes and DNA. Recorded for this sample are approximately 1,000,000 distinct CDR3 sequences; about 29% of them occurred a single time. Of the sample, about 28% falls within the top ten clones. The label giving this sample's treatment or condition can be read as: allogeneic hematopoietic cell transplantation with graft depleted of TCRalphabeta T cells and CD19 B cells. The children who served as transplant recipients had been given grafts of TCRalphabeta/CD19-depleted allogeneic hematopoietic cells.

Beyond this particular receptor, the publication reports: Over the following months the frequencies of hyperexpanded clones went down, and after one year T-cell counts and TCRbeta diversity were mostly credited to newly produced T cells. In some patients, the high TCRbeta diversity seen at day 60 was put down to recipient T cells and intrathymic progenitors that had survived conditioning. The apparently early alphabetaT-cell count recovery about two months after transplant was reportedly dependent on only several hundred rapidly expanded clones derived from non-depleted graft cells.

A word on this clonotype: Its antigen is still unknown. Base-call qualities are not available, and no considerably larger clone is one nucleotide away.

This TCR was recovered from a boy less than two years old who had a stem cell transplant for SCID, so the T cells may come from the graft donor. Material: PBMCs, mostly from graft donor cells, obtained 360 days after TCRalphabeta/CD19-depleted stem cell transplant.

The bases read TGCAGCGGTCACAGGACTAGCTCCTACAATGAGCAGTTCTTC. Its translation reads: CSGHRTSSYNEQFF. The sequence joins TRBV29-1 to TRBJ2-1; a stretch of 7 junction bases matches TRBD2. CDR1 and CDR2, per the germline V gene, are SQVTM and ANQGSEA. The junction shows trimming of 7 bases on V and 0 bases on J, and the gene matches do not reach 6 bases of it. Inclusive of the bounding cysteine and phenylalanine, the CDR3 is 14 residues long. Only the CDR3 DNA stays, 42 bases, in frame from base 1.